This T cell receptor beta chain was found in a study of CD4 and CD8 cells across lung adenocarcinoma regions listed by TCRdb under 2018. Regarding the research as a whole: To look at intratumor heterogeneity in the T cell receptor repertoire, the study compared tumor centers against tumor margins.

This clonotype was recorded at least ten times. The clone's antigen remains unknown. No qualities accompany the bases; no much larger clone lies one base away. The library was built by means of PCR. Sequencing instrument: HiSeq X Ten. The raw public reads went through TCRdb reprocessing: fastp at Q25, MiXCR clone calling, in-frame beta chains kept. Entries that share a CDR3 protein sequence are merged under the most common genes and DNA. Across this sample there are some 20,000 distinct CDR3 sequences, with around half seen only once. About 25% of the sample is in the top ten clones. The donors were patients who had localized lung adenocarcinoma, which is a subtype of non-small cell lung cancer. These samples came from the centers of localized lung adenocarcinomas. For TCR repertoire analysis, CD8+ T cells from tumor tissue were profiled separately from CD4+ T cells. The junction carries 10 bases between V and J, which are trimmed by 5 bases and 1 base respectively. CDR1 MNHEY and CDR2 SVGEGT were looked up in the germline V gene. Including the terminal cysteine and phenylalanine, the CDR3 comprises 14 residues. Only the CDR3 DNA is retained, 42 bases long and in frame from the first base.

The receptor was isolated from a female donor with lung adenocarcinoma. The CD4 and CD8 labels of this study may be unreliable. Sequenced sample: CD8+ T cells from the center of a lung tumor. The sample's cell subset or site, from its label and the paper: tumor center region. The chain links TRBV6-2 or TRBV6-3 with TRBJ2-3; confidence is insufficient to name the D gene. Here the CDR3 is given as CASSQPRRTDTQYF. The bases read TGTGCCAGCAGTCAACCCCGACGCACAGATACGCAGTATTTT.